The clone carrying this T cell receptor beta chain was observed a handful of times. TCRdb fed the RT-PCR reads into MiXCR, producing one record per CDR3 protein. The table shows about 680,000 distinct CDR3 sequences, with 12% to 15% occurring only once. CDR3 length equals 14 residues. V trimming: 4 bases; J trimming: 9 bases; junction bases outside the gene matches: 9. Germline-derived CDR1 and CDR2 are SGHDT and YYEEEE. The sequencing sample was made of memory CD4+ T cells from blood. This TCR came from a female donor in good health, serving as a healthy control. The rearrangement uses TRBV5-6 and TRBJ2-1; TRBD1 matches at 8 bases. In nucleotides, the CDR3 is TGTGCCAGCAGCGATCGACAGGGGCTCGGTGAGCAGTTCTTC. This gives the protein CASSDRQGLGEQFF.